These 9 T cell receptor beta chains came from one sample sequenced in a study of blood T cell repertoires in COVID-19. Repertoires were generated with immunoSEQ multiplex PCR, while TCRdb's copy carries only in-frame clones and drops some. The sample holds approximately 330,000 clones, 80% to 90% seen once. The source material was peripheral blood. The receptors originated from a man aged 30 to 39 with COVID-19, enrolled during active disease.

V is TRBV3-1 (or the pseudogene TRBV3-2) and J is TRBJ2-5, with a possible D match to TRBD2 (6 bases). CDR1 and CDR2 (germline): LGHDT, YNNKEL (reference sequence). Trimming removed 1 base from V and 3 bases from J, with 12 bases in between. CDR3 length: 15 amino acids. CDR3 sequence reads: CASSQVIGGEETQYF. DNA for the CDR3: TGTGCCAGCAGCCAAGTTATCGGGGGAGAAGAGACCCAGTACTTC.

This clone was detected a few times. The chain links TRBV13 to TRBJ2-2, with a possible D match to TRBD1 (5 bases). This CDR3 region has 15 residues. Trimming cost V 1 base and J 7 bases, with 13 bases left between them. Germline V lookup: CDR1 PRHDT, CDR2 FYEKMQ (reference sequence). The CDR3 protein is CASSLVDSRGGELFF. CDR3 DNA: TGTGCCAGCAGCTTAGTCGACAGTAGGGGCGGGGAGCTGTTTTTT.

This CDR3 is CASSFQGGDTQYF. The DNA for the CDR3 is TGTGCCAGCAGCTTCCAGGGAGGAGATACGCAGTATTTT. V usage is TRBV11-2 and J usage is TRBJ2-3; the D gene is possibly TRBD2 (6 bases). The V and J ends lost 3 bases and 5 bases respectively, with 9 bases between them. Germline CDR1 reads SGHAT; CDR2 reads FQNNGV. This CDR3 contains 13 residues.

The CDR3 DNA reads as TGTGCCAGCAGCTTAACTAGCAGATACGAGCAGTACTTC. Translated, it gives CASSLTSRYEQYF. The V and J genes are TRBV5-6 and TRBJ2-7; D might be TRBD2 (6 bases). This CDR3 spans 13 amino acids. Trimming removed 2 bases from V and 4 bases from J, with 10 bases in between. Germline CDR1 SGHDT, CDR2 YYEEEE.

V gene TRBV7-6 combines with J gene TRBJ2-7; tentatively, D is TRBD2 (6 bases). The CDR3 length is 16 residues. CDR1 and CDR2 (germline): SGHVS, FNYEAQ. Trimming stripped 1 base from V and 2 bases from J, with 15 bases between. The CDR3 DNA follows: TGTGCCAGCAGCTTAGACTGGACTACCCGGGCCTACGAGCAGTACTTC. Translating it yields CASSLDWTTRAYEQYF.

In its sample, this clone was seen a few times. The chain carries TRBV6-4 and TRBJ1-2, with 9 bases fitting TRBD1. Germline loops: CDR1 MRHNA, CDR2 SNTAGT. Trimming removed 5 bases from V and 0 bases from J; junction bases left unmatched: 10. This CDR3 has 17 amino acids. The DNA of the CDR3 is TGTGCCAGCAGTCCGGGACAGGGTATTCTCGCTAACTATGGCTACACCTTC. It yields the protein CASSPGQGILANYGYTF.

The rearrangement links TRBV6-5 to TRBJ1-3; 7 bases match TRBD1. Germline V gene data show CDR1 as MNHEY and CDR2 as SVGAGI. The CDR3 sequence is 15 residues long. V dropped 6 bases and J dropped 0; count of bases not matched to a gene: 5. The CDR3 loop is CASRKGASSGNTIYF. CDR3 nucleotides: TGTGCCAGCAGAAAGGGGGCTTCCTCTGGAAACACCATATATTTT.

This chain uses TRBV7-2 with TRBJ1-5; TRBD1 aligns across 9 bases. Germline trimming cut 3 bases from V and 1 base from J; bases unmatched to any gene: 7. The CDR3 is made up of 17 amino acids. Germline V gene sequence: CDR1 SGHTA, CDR2 FQGNSA. Here the CDR3 DNA reads TGTGCCAGCAGCTTTTCTCCGGGACAGGGAAGCAATCAGCCCCAGCATTTT. Its translation: CASSFSPGQGSNQPQHF.

The chain couples TRBV11-2 to TRBJ1-1; TRBD1 is a possible D gene (5 bases). Germline V lookup: CDR1 SGHAT, CDR2 FQNNGV. V was trimmed by 8 bases and J by 3 bases, leaving 19 bases between them. The CDR3 runs 15 residues. The CDR3 coding sequence is TGTGCCAGCCAACCCTCCGGGGGGGGAGACACTGAAGCTTTCTTT. Protein sequence: CASQPSGGGDTEAFF.